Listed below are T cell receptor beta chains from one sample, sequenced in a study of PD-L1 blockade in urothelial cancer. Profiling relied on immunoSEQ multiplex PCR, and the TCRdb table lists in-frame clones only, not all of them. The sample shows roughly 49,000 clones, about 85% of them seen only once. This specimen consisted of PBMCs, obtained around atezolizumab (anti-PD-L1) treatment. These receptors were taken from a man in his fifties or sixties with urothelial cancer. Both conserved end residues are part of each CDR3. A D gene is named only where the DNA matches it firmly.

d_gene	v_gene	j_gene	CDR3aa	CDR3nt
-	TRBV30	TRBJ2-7	CAWSGGDHEQYF	TGTGCCTGGAGTGGGGGGGATCACGAGCAGTACTTC
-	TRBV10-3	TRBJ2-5	CAISMREATETQYF	TGTGCCATCAGTATGAGGGAGGCCACTGAGACCCAGTACTTC
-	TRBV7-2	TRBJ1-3	CASTPSLDTIYF	TGTGCCAGCACCCCGAGTCTGGACACCATATATTTT
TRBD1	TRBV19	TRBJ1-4	CASADRGREKLFF	TGTGCCAGTGCTGACAGGGGCCGAGAAAAACTGTTTTTT
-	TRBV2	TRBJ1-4	CASSEGGVLEKLFF	TGTGCCAGCAGTGAAGGCGGGGTCCTTGAAAAACTGTTTTTT
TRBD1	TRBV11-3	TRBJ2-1	CASSSGGLGYNEQFF	TGTGCCAGCAGCTCAGGGGGTCTGGGCTACAATGAGCAGTTCTTC
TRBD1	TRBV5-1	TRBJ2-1	CASTNRDRELGEQFF	TGCGCCAGCACGAACCGGGACAGGGAATTGGGAGAGCAGTTCTTC
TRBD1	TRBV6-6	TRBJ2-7	CASMSRDRSSYEQYF	TGTGCCAGCATGTCCCGGGACAGGAGCTCCTACGAGCAGTACTTC
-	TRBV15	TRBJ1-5	CATSSSPLWTAPNQPQHF	TGTGCCACCAGCAGCTCGCCCCTGTGGACAGCTCCTAATCAGCCCCAGCATTTT
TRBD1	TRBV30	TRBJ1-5	CAWSGTGGQPQHF	TGTGCCTGGAGCGGGACAGGGGGCCAGCCCCAGCATTTT
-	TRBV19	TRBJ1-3	CASGFSSGNTIYF	TGTGCCAGTGGTTTTAGCTCTGGAAACACCATATATTTT
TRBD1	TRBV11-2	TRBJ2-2	CASSFGRGQLTTGELFF	TGTGCCAGCAGCTTTGGTAGGGGACAGCTTACGACCGGGGAGCTGTTTTTT
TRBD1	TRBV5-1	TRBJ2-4	CASSASGTGENIQYF	TGCGCCAGCAGCGCCTCCGGGACAGGGGAAAACATTCAGTACTTC